These T cell receptor beta chains were read from a single sample in a study of T cell repertoires in cytomegalovirus infection. Via MiXCR, TCRdb re-called the reads, giving one row per CDR3 protein. This table holds almost 500,000 distinct CDR3 sequences, around 11% found once. Material for sequencing was PBMCs. These receptors came from a human donor in good health (CMV status not recorded). Some clones in this sample may be carry-over from other donors' samples. Both conserved end residues are part of each CDR3. The D gene is left open where the match is weak. Clone size, where shown, is once, few, many, or a class for clones that have expanded.

CASSRDGISTDTQYF,TGTGCCAGCAGCCGGGACGGGATTAGCACAGATACGCAGTATTTT,TRBJ2-3,many,TRBV7-8,.
CASVDTTGGRYEQYF,TGTGCCAGCGTGGATACGACAGGGGGCCGCTACGAGCAGTACTTC,TRBJ2-7,many,TRBV7-9,TRBD1
CSATNLAGRRNQPQHF,TGCAGTGCTACCAACCTAGCGGGCCGGAGAAATCAGCCCCAGCATTTT,TRBJ1-5,many,TRBV20-1,.
CASSLASDRPKETQYF,TGTGCCAGCAGCTTAGCGTCAGACAGGCCTAAAGAGACCCAGTACTTC,TRBJ2-5,.,TRBV7-9,.
CASSILVGPPGQPQHF,.,TRBJ1-5,many,TRBV5-6,.
CSAYSGTGNYGYTF,TGCAGCGCTTATTCCGGGACAGGGAACTATGGCTACACCTTC,TRBJ1-2,.,TRBV29-1,TRBD1
CASSPLQAGLSGELFF,TGTGCCAGCAGCCCCCTGCAGGCCGGGTTGTCCGGGGAGCTGTTTTTT,TRBJ2-2,.,TRBV2,.
CAISVTGTNTEAFF,TGTGCCATCAGTGTTACGGGTACGAACACTGAAGCTTTCTTT,TRBJ1-1,many,TRBV10-3,.
CASATGVGNTIYF,TGTGCCAGCGCGACAGGGGTTGGAAACACCATATATTTT,TRBJ1-3,many,TRBV7-9,TRBD1
CATERGGPQHF,TGTGCCACCGAACGGGGGGGGCCCCAGCATTTT,TRBJ1-5,.,TRBV5-8,.
CASSEGRTYRNYGYTF,TGTGCCAGCAGTGAAGGACGGACCTATAGGAACTATGGCTACACCTTC,TRBJ1-2,few,TRBV6-1,.
CSVVYGYEQYF,TGCAGCGTTGTTTACGGCTACGAGCAGTACTTC,TRBJ2-7,few,TRBV29-1,.
CSVELLAGGPRETQYF,TGCAGCGTTGAATTACTAGCGGGAGGGCCTAGAGAGACCCAGTACTTC,TRBJ2-5,few,TRBV29-1,TRBD2
CSARDRLSYEQYF,TGCAGTGCTAGAGATAGGCTCTCCTACGAGCAGTACTTC,TRBJ2-7,few,TRBV20-1,.
CASSLKQGAPYEQYF,TGCGCCAGCAGCTTGAAACAGGGGGCCCCTTACGAGCAGTACTTC,TRBJ2-7,.,TRBV5-1,TRBD1
CASSAGQGRYGYTF,TGTGCCAGTAGTGCGGGACAGGGCCGGTATGGCTACACCTTC,TRBJ1-2,.,TRBV19,TRBD1
CAISITGGSSYEQYF,TGTGCCATCAGTATTACAGGGGGGAGCTCCTACGAGCAGTACTTC,TRBJ2-7,many,TRBV10-3,TRBD1
CASSDRLRQGFYGYTF,TGTGCCAGCAGCGATCGCCTCCGACAGGGGTTCTATGGCTACACCTTC,TRBJ1-2,.,TRBV5-6,TRBD1
CASSSWTGSSGANVLTF,TGTGCCAGCAGTTCGTGGACAGGGTCGTCTGGGGCCAACGTCCTGACTTTC,TRBJ2-6,many,TRBV6-2/TRBV6-3,TRBD1
CASSQEGWRGDTGELFF,TGCGCCAGCAGCCAAGAAGGGTGGCGGGGGGACACCGGGGAGCTGTTTTTT,TRBJ2-2,.,TRBV4-1,TRBD2
CASSFDPSIPTGELFF,TGTGCCAGCAGTTTTGACCCTAGCATTCCCACCGGGGAGCTGTTTTTT,TRBJ2-2,many,TRBV28,.
CASSLTGGEKLFF,TGTGCCAGCAGCTTAACAGGGGGAGAAAAACTGTTTTTT,TRBJ1-4,many,TRBV7-2,TRBD1
CASSWIRDSEGYEQYF,TGTGCCAGCAGCTGGATCCGGGACAGCGAGGGGTACGAGCAGTACTTC,TRBJ2-7,many,TRBV7-9,TRBD1
CASTPTDNLNTEAFF,TGTGCCAGCACCCCGACGGACAATCTGAACACTGAAGCTTTCTTT,TRBJ1-1,many,TRBV6-1,.
CASSAMGSWGTEAFF,TGCGCCAGCAGCGCTATGGGAAGTTGGGGCACTGAAGCTTTCTTT,TRBJ1-1,few,TRBV5-1,.
CASTPDTVQRLAVTYNEQFF,TGTGCCAGCACTCCTGATACGGTACAGCGACTGGCAGTGACCTACAATGAGCAGTTCTTC,TRBJ2-1,.,TRBV5-5,.
CASSEPSGGRRNEQFF,TGTGCCAGCAGCGAACCTAGCGGGGGCCGGAGGAATGAGCAGTTCTTC,TRBJ2-1,.,TRBV4-2,TRBD2
CASSFPAAGELFF,TGTGCCAGCAGTTTCCCCGCCGCCGGGGAGCTGTTTTTT,TRBJ2-2,many,TRBV7-9,.
CASRHRGGTQYF,TGTGCCAGCAGACACAGGGGAGGGACCCAGTACTTC,TRBJ2-5,few,TRBV3-1,.
CASSLGANSYEQYF,TGTGCCAGCAGTTTAGGAGCGAACTCCTACGAGCAGTACTTC,TRBJ2-7,many,TRBV27,.
CASSWGEGTEAFF,TGTGCCAGCAGCTGGGGGGAGGGCACTGAAGCTTTCTTT,TRBJ1-1,.,TRBV5-4,.
CASSWFSGANVLTF,TGTGCCAGCAGTTGGTTCTCTGGGGCCAACGTCCTGACTTTC,TRBJ2-6,few,TRBV28,.
CASSLWTPRGETQYF,TGTGCCAGCAGCTTGTGGACTCCCAGGGGGGAGACCCAGTACTTC,TRBJ2-5,.,TRBV7-4,TRBD1
CASSRSAAWERENTGELFF,TGCGCCAGCAGCCGAAGCGCGGCGTGGGAGCGGGAGAACACCGGGGAGCTGTTTTTT,TRBJ2-2,.,TRBV4-1,TRBD2
CASRPGGFEQFF,TGTGCCAGCAGGCCAGGGGGGTTTGAGCAGTTCTTC,TRBJ2-1,many,TRBV7-2,.
CASTVRTGQPYEQYF,TGTGCCAGCACCGTTCGGACAGGGCAACCCTACGAGCAGTACTTC,TRBJ2-7,many,TRBV2,TRBD1
CASSLDSSIDTQYF,TGTGCCAGCAGCTTAGATAGTTCAATAGATACGCAGTATTTT,TRBJ2-3,many,TRBV11-2,.
CASSPFWQVTGELFF,TGTGCCAGCAGCCCCTTTTGGCAGGTGACCGGGGAGCTGTTTTTT,TRBJ2-2,many,TRBV5-6,.
CASSPGTSRYRNEQFF,TGTGCCAGCAGCCCAGGGACTAGCCGGTATCGCAATGAGCAGTTCTTC,TRBJ2-1,many,TRBV7-3,TRBD2
CASSWTYGGARSNEQFF,TGTGCCAGCAGCTGGACCTACGGGGGGGCCAGGAGTAATGAGCAGTTCTTC,TRBJ2-1,.,TRBV5-5,TRBD2
CSATGGETYEQYF,TGCAGTGCCACAGGGGGCGAGACCTACGAGCAGTACTTC,TRBJ2-7,many,TRBV20-1,TRBD1
CASSQDRNGGSGYTF,TGTGCCAGCAGCCAAGATCGAAACGGAGGCTCTGGCTACACCTTC,TRBJ1-2,many,TRBV3-1,.
CASSSTPMGPLTDTQYF,TGTGCCAGCAGCTCCACCCCGATGGGCCCTCTCACAGATACGCAGTATTTT,TRBJ2-3,many,TRBV7-9,.
CSVEGVINNEQYF,TGCAGCGTTGAAGGGGTTATTAACAACGAGCAGTACTTC,TRBJ2-7,.,TRBV29-1,.
CASRSGKRDRIYGYTF,TGTGCCAGCAGATCGGGCAAACGGGACAGGATCTATGGCTACACCTTC,TRBJ1-2,many,TRBV28,TRBD1